The 17 T cell receptor beta chains below were found in one sample sequenced in a study of shared clonotypes between healthy human individuals. Profiled with immunoSEQ multiplex PCR; TCRdb holds only in-frame clones, not every one. The sample records some 1.5 million clones, approximately 98% being singletons. Sequenced input: naive CD4+ T cells sorted from blood. Documented subset: CD45RA+ positively selected. The source of these receptors is a man aged 30 to 39 in good health.

V gene TRBV5-1 combines with J gene TRBJ2-5; D remains ambiguous. In germline, CDR1 is SGHRS, CDR2 YFSETQ. Trimming cost V 4 bases and J 4 bases, with 14 bases left between them. CDR3 length: 14 residues. The CDR3 loop reads CASSLTHGTETQYF. CDR3 DNA sequence: TGCGCCAGCAGCCTGACCCACGGAACAGAGACCCAGTACTTC.

The J gene is TRBJ2-7, the V gene TRBV5-5; 12 bases are a match to TRBD1. V shed 6 bases, J shed 6 bases, and the junction held 19 bases outside the gene matches. Germline V gene lookup returns CDR1 SGHKS and CDR2 YYEKEE (reference sequence). The CDR3 is 18 residues long. CDR3 in amino acids: CASTETGPPGQGAVEQYF. CDR3 nucleotides: TGTGCCAGCACCGAGACCGGGCCTCCGGGACAGGGGGCAGTCGAGCAGTACTTC.

The chain carries TRBV16 and TRBJ2-7, with D hard to call. Per germline, CDR1 KGHSY and CDR2 FQNENV. The CDR3 length is 13 residues. V lost 4 bases to trimming and J lost 6 bases, with 13 bases between them. Written as DNA, the CDR3 is TGTGCCAGCAGCCGTTCCCAGGTGAGCGAGCAGTACTTC. This translates into CASSRSQVSEQYF.

The V and J genes are TRBV5-1 and TRBJ2-7, with TRBD1 identical over 8 bases. The CDR3 length is 14 residues. Germline V gives CDR1 SGHRS, CDR2 YFSETQ. V trimming: 1 base; J trimming: 4 bases; junction bases outside the gene matches: 4. The CDR3 nucleotides read TGCGCCAGCAGCTTGTCGGGACAGGTATACGAGCAGTACTTC. Its translation: CASSLSGQVYEQYF.

The chain couples TRBV10-2 to TRBJ2-5; 8 nucleotides line up with TRBD2. V lost 6 bases and J lost 4; bases outside the gene matches: 4. This CDR3 is built from 13 residues. Germline V gene sequence: CDR1 WSHSY, CDR2 SAAADI. CDR3 sequence reads: CASSPREGETQYF. In DNA, the CDR3 is TGCGCCAGCAGCCCCCGGGAGGGAGAGACCCAGTACTTC.

The V gene is TRBV10-1, the J gene TRBJ2-3; 8 positions match TRBD2. The CDR3 runs 17 residues. Germline CDR1 WNHNN, CDR2 SYGVQD (reference sequence). V lost 3 bases to trimming and J lost 1 base; unmatched junction nucleotides: 9. The CDR3: CASSEGGLDPGTDTQYF. As DNA, the CDR3 is TGCGCCAGCAGTGAAGGGGGACTAGACCCCGGCACAGATACGCAGTATTTT.

The CDR3 sequence is CASSGATGHLPYEQYF. CDR3 bases: TGTGCCAGCAGCGGGGCAACAGGGCATCTCCCCTACGAGCAGTACTTC. The rearrangement uses TRBV9 and TRBJ2-7, with TRBD1 as a possible D gene (6 bases). The CDR3 length is 16 residues. V was cut by 3 bases and J by 2 bases, with 18 bases left in between. Germline-derived CDR1 and CDR2 are SGDLS and YYNGEE. Using reference TRBV9 and TRBJ2-7 for the parts outside the CDR3, the full variable domain is DSGVTQTPKHLITATGQRVTLRCSPRSGDLSVYWYQQSLDQGLQFLIQYYNGEERAKGNILERFSAQQFPDLHSELNLSSLELGDSALYFCASSGATGHLPYEQYFGPGTRLTVT.

This chain joins TRBV10-1 and TRBJ2-7, with D unresolved. V lost 9 bases and J lost 2, with 11 bases in between. CDR1 WNHNN and CDR2 SYGVQD come from the germline V gene (reference sequence). The CDR3 totals 12 residues. CDR3 residues: CARPGPAYEQYF. The DNA for the CDR3 is TGCGCCAGGCCAGGCCCCGCCTACGAGCAGTACTTC.

The chain is built from TRBV7-9 and TRBJ1-4; 8 bases fit TRBD1. The CDR3 contains 14 residues. The trim removed 3 bases at V and 10 bases at J, leaving 7 bases unmatched. Germline-derived CDR1 and CDR2 are SEHNR and FQNEAQ (reference sequence). The CDR3 DNA follows: TGTGCCAGCAGCTTGAGCCCAGGGGGCGTAAAACTGTTTTTT. Encoded protein: CASSLSPGGVKLFF.

The chain recombines TRBV30 with TRBJ1-4, with 8 bases fitting TRBD1. The CDR3 loop spans 16 amino acids. Germline V gives CDR1 GTSNPN, CDR2 SVGIG (reference sequence). V lost 2 bases to trimming and J lost 4 bases; unmatched junction nucleotides: 9. In DNA, the CDR3 is TGTGCCTGGAGTAGAATGACAGGGGCCCTTAATGAAAAACTGTTTTTT. Translated, it gives CAWSRMTGALNEKLFF.

The V call is TRBV2, the J call TRBJ2-3, with 10 bases fitting TRBD2. This CDR3 contains 17 residues. In germline, CDR1 is SNHLY, CDR2 FYNNEI. V dropped 2 bases and J dropped 4; count of bases not matched to a gene: 9. The CDR3 DNA reads as TGTGCCAGCAGTGAAACGGCTAGCGGGAGTTTCGCAGATACGCAGTATTTT. Translated: CASSETASGSFADTQYF.

The CDR3 protein is CASSQTSGTPGETQYF. CDR3 bases: TGCGCCAGCAGCCAGACCTCCGGGACACCGGGGGAGACCCAGTACTTC. The rearrangement links TRBV4-3 to TRBJ2-5; D is possibly TRBD1 (6 bases). Deletions cut 3 bases from V and 5 bases from J, with 19 bases between. The CDR3 runs to 16 residues. Germline lookup yields CDR1 LGHNA and CDR2 YSLEER.

V is TRBV5-4 and J is TRBJ2-3; a weak D match, TRBD2 (5 bases). Trimming shortened V by 1 base and J by 5 bases, and 17 bases separated the two germline ends. Germline V gene data show CDR1 as SGHNT and CDR2 as YYREEE (reference sequence). The CDR3 extends over 16 amino acids. In DNA form, the CDR3 reads TGTGCCAGCAGCTTGATTGATATAACCCGGGGAGATACGCAGTATTTT. Translating it yields CASSLIDITRGDTQYF.

The chain links TRBV28 to TRBJ2-1; TRBD2 is a possible D gene (6 bases). V gave up 6 bases and J gave up 1 base, with 10 bases separating them. The germline gives CDR1 MDHEN, CDR2 SYDVKM. The CDR3 contains 14 residues. CDR3 residues: CASRRLGSYNEQFF. The DNA for the CDR3 is TGTGCCAGCAGGCGACTAGGGTCCTACAATGAGCAGTTCTTC.

V usage is TRBV28 and J usage is TRBJ1-1, with 8 bases aligning to TRBD1. The CDR3 length is 13 residues. Losses at the gene ends were 7 bases for V and 3 bases for J; bases not matched to a gene: 4. CDR1 and CDR2 (germline): MDHEN, SYDVKM. The chain's CDR3 is CASKQGVDTEAFF. The CDR3, as DNA: TGTGCCAGCAAACAGGGGGTGGACACTGAAGCTTTCTTT.

This clone has just one count. This chain uses TRBV7-2 with TRBJ2-7, with D perhaps TRBD2 (5 bases). The CDR3 covers 14 residues. Per germline, CDR1 SGHTA and CDR2 FQGNSA. V dropped 5 bases and J dropped 6 bases, with 17 bases sitting between them. This CDR3 is CASSPQRLLPEQYF. The CDR3 DNA sequence: TGTGCCAGCAGCCCCCAGCGGCTACTACCCGAGCAGTACTTC.

In DNA form, the CDR3 reads TGCAGCGTTCAAAGGACTAGCGGGAGCAATGAGCAGTTCTTC. Translated, it gives CSVQRTSGSNEQFF. This chain links TRBV29-1 with TRBJ2-1; 13 nucleotides agree with TRBD2. The CDR3 is 14 amino acids. Germline CDR1 SQVTM, CDR2 ANQGSEA. J lost 6 bases, V lost 5 bases, and 4 bases had no gene match.